Given below is one T cell receptor (beta chain) in context. Its antigen is unknown. The sample originates from a study of CD4 T cells in relation to SARS-CoV-2 and coronaviruses. In the study overall: Negative control cultures got HIV-1 Nef peptides or no peptide. Overall study findings and caveats: Pre-pandemic and post-infection samples never came from the same donor.

Before the COVID-19 pandemic, during about 2011-2019, CD4+ T cells were taken from unexposed donors. Isolation of CD4+ T cells took place after around 11 days in culture. The method was immunoSEQ multiplex PCR; TCRdb's version includes in-frame clones alone and lacks a portion of them. The sample includes around 12,000 clones, about 79% of them seen just once. This clonotype originated in a human donor in good health. Sequenced input: CD4+ T cells from PBMCs, cultured in vitro.

CDR3 loop: CASSGATGIVYGYTF. Here the CDR3 DNA reads TGTGCCAGCAGTGGGGCTACAGGGATAGTCTATGGCTACACCTTC. The V call is TRBV25-1, the J call TRBJ1-2; D might be TRBD1 (6 bases). The CDR3 has 15 residues. From germline, CDR1 is MGHDK and CDR2 SYGVNS. V gave up 4 bases and J gave up 4 bases, with 16 bases separating them.